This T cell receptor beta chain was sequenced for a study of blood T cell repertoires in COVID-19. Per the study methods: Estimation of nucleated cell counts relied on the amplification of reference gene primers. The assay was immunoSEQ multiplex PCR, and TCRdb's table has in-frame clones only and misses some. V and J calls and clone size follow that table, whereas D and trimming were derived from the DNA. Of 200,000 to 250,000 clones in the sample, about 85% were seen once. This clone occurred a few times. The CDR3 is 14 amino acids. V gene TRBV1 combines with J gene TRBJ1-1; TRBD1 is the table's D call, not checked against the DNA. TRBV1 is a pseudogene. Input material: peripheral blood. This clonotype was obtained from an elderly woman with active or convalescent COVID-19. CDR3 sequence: CTSSTGPKRTEAFF. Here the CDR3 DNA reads TGCACCAGCAGCACAGGGCCCAAACGGACTGAAGCTTTCTTT.